This T cell receptor beta chain was sequenced for a study of OX40 agonist ivuxolimab in advanced cancers. Germline V CDR1 and CDR2: WSHSY, SAAADI. The CDR3 is 15 residues long. The V end was cut by 0 bases, the J end by 2 bases, with 8 bases between. Profiled with immunoSEQ multiplex PCR; TCRdb holds only in-frame clones, not every one. This sample has around 70,000 clones, with about four fifths found just once. The sequence was collected from an adult with an advanced solid tumor such as melanoma, head and neck, liver or kidney cancer. The chain has TRBV10-2 and TRBJ1-3; D is perhaps TRBD1 (6 bases). The source was CD4+ or CD8+ T cells sorted from blood, collected in a trial of the OX40 agonist ivuxolimab. In DNA, the CDR3 is TGCGCCAGCAGTGAGTCACAGGGTCCTGGAAACACCATATATTTT. Translated, it gives CASSESQGPGNTIYF.